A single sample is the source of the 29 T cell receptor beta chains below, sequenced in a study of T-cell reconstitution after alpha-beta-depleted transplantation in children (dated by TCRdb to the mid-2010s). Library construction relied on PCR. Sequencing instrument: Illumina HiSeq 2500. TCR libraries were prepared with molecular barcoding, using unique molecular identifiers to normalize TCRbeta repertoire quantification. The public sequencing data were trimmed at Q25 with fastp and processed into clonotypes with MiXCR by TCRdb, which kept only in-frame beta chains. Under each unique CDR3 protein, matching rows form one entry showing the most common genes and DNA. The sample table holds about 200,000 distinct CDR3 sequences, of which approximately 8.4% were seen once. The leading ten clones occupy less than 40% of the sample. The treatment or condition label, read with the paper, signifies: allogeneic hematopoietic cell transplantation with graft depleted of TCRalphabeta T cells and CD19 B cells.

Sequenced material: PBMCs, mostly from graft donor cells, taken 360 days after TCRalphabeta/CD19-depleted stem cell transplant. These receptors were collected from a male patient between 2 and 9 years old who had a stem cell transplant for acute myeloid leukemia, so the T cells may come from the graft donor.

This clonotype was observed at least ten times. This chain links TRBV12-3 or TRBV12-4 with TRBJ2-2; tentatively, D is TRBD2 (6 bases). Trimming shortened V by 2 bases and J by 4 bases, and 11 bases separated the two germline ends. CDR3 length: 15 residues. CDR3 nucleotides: TGTGCCAGCAGTTTATTGGGGGGTTTCACCGGGGAGCTGTTTTTT. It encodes CASSLLGGFTGELFF.

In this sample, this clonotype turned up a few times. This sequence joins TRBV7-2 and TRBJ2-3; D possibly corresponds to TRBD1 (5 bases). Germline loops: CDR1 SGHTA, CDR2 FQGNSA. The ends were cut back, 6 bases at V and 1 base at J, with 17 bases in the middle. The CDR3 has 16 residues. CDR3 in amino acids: CASRRVPRVGTDTQYF. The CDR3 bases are TGTGCCAGCAGACGGGTTCCCAGGGTGGGCACAGATACGCAGTATTTT.

Here the CDR3 reads CASSVAGLAGEQFF. In DNA, the CDR3 is TGTGCCAGCAGCGTAGCCGGACTAGCAGGTGAGCAGTTCTTC. The genes are TRBV9 and TRBJ2-1; 8 positions agree with TRBD2. The V segment lost 0 bases and the J segment 9 bases; nucleotides outside the gene matches: 5. The germline V gene has CDR1 SGDLS and CDR2 YYNGEE. The CDR3 spans 14 residues.

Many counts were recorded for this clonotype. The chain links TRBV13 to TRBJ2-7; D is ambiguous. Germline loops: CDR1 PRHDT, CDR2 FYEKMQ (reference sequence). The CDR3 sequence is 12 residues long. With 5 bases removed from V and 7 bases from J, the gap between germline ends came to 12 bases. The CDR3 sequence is CASSPLADEQYF. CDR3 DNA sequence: TGTGCCAGCAGCCCCTTAGCAGATGAGCAGTACTTC.

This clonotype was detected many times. Here the CDR3 DNA reads TGCGCCAGCAGCCTGACAGGTTCAGAGACCCAGTACTTC. Its translation: CASSLTGSETQYF. The chain couples TRBV5-1 to TRBJ2-5, with D possibly TRBD1 on 6 matching bases. The germline V and J ends were trimmed by 4 bases and 4 bases, with 11 bases remaining between them. Germline CDR1 reads SGHRS; CDR2 reads YFSETQ. CDR3 size: 13 residues.

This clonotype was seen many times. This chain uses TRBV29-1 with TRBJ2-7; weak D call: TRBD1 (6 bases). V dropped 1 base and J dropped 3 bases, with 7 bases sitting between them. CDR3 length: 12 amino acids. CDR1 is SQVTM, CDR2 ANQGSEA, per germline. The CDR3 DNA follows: TGCAGCGTTGAAGGGGACATCTACGAGCAGTACTTC. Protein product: CSVEGDIYEQYF.

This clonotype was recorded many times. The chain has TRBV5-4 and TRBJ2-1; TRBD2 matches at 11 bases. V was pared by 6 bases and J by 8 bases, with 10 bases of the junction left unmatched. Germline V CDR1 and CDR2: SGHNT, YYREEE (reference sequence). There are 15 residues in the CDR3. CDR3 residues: CASNIAGGMGDEQFF. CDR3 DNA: TGTGCCAGCAACATAGCGGGAGGGATGGGCGATGAGCAGTTCTTC.

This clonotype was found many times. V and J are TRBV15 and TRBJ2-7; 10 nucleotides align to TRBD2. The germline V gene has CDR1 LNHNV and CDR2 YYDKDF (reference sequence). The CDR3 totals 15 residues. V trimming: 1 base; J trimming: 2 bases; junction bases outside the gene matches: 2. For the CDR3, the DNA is TGTGCCACCAGCAGAGGTCTAGCGGGAGCCTACGAGCAGTACTTC. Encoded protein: CATSRGLAGAYEQYF. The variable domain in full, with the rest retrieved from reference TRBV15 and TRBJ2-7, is DAMVIQNPRYQVTQFGKPVTLSCSQTLNHNVMYWYQQKSSQAPKLLFHYYDKDFNNEADTPDNFQSRRPNTSFCFLDIRSPGLGDTAMYLCATSRGLAGAYEQYFGPGTRLTVT.

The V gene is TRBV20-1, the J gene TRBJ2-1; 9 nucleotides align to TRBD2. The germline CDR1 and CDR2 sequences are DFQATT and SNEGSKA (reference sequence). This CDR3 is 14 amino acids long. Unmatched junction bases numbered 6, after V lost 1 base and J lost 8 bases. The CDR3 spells CSARGPTSGYEQFF. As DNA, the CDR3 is TGCAGTGCTAGAGGCCCGACTAGCGGCTATGAGCAGTTCTTC.

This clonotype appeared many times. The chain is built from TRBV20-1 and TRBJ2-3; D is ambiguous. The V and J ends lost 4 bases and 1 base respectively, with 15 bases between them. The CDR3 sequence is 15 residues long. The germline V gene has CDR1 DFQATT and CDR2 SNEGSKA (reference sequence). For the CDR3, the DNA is TGCAGTGCTATAGGAGTGGCAGGTCGCACAGATACGCAGTATTTT. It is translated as CSAIGVAGRTDTQYF.

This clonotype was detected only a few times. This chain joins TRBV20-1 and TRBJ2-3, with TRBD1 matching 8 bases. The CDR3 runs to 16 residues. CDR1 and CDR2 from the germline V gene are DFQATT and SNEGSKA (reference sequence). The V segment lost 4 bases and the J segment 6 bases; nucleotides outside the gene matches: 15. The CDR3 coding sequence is TGCAGTGCTACCGCCTGGGGCAGGGGGCGCGAGGATACGCAGTATTTT. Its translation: CSATAWGRGREDTQYF.

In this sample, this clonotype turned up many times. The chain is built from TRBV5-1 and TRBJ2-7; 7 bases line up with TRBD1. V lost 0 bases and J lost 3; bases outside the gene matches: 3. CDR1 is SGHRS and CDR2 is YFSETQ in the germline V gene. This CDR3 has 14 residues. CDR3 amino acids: CASSLGGQYYEQYV. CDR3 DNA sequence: TGCGCCAGCAGCTTGGGGGGACAGTACTACGAGCAGTACGTC.

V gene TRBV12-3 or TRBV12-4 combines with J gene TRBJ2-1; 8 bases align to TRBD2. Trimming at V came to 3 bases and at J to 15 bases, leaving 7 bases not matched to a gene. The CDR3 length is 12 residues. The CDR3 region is CASSLSGRNAFF. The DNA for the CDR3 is TGTGCCAGCAGTTTGAGCGGGAGAAATGCGTTCTTC.

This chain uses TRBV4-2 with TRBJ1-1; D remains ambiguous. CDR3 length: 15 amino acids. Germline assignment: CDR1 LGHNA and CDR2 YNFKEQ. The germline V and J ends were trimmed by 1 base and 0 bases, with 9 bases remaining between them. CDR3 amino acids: CASSQAGLVNTEAFF. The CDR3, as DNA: TGTGCCAGCAGCCAAGCCGGACTCGTGAACACTGAAGCTTTCTTT.

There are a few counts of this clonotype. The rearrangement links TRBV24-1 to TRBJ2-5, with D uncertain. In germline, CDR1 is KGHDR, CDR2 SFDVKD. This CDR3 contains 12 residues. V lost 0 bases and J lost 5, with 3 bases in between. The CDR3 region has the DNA TGTGCCACCAGTGATTTGTCGGAGACCCAGTACTTC. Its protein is CATSDLSETQYF.

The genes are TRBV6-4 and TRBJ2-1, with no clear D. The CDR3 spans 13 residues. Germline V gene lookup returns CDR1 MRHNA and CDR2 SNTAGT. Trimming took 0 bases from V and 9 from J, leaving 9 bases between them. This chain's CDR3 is CASSDSAAAEQFF. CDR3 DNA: TGTGCCAGCAGTGACTCTGCGGCAGCTGAGCAGTTCTTC.

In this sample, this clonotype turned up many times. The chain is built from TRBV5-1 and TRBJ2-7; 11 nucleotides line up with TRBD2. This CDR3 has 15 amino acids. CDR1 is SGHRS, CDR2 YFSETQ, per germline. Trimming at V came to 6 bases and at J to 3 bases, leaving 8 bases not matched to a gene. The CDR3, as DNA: TGCGCCAGCACCATGGGACTAGCGGAGCACTACGAGCAGTACTTC. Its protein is CASTMGLAEHYEQYF.

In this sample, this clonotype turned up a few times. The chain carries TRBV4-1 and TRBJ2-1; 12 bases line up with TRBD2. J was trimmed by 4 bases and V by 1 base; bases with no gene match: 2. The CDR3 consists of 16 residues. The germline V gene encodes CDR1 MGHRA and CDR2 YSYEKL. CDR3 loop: CASSQGGLAGYNEQFF. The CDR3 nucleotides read TGCGCCAGCAGCCAAGGGGGACTAGCGGGTTACAATGAGCAGTTCTTC.

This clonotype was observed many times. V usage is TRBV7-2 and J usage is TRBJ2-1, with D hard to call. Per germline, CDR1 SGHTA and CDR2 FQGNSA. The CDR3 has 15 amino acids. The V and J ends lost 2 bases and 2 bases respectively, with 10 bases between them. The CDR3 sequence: CASSLTTRPYNEQFF. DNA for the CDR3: TGTGCCAGCAGCTTAACTACCAGACCCTACAATGAGCAGTTCTTC. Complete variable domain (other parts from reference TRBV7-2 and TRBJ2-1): GAGVSQSPSNKVTEKGKDVELRCDPISGHTALYWYRQSLGQGLEFLIYFQGNSAPDKSGLPSDRFSAERTGGSVSTLTIQRTQQEDSAVYLCASSLTTRPYNEQFFGPGTRLTVL.

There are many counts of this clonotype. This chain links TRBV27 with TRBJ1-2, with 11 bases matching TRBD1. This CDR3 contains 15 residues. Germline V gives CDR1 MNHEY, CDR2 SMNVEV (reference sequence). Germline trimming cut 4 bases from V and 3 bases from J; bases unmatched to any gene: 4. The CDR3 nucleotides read TGTGCCAGCAGTTCCGGACAGGGGGCTCACTATGGCTACACCTTC. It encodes CASSSGQGAHYGYTF.

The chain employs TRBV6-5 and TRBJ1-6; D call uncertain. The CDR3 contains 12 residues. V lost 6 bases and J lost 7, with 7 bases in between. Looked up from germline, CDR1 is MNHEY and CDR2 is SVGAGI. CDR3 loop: CASSGPNSPLHF. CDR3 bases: TGTGCCAGCAGCGGCCCCAATTCACCCCTCCACTTT.

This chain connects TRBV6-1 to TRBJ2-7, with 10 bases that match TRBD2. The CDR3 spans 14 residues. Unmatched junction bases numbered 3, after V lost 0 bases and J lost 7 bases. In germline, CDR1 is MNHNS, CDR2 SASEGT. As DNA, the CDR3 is TGTGCCAGCAGTGAAGCGCTAGCGGGGGTTGAGCAGTACGTC. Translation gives CASSEALAGVEQYV.

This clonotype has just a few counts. CDR3 in amino acids: CAQGRESTDTQYF. In DNA, the CDR3 is TGTGCCCAGGGGCGGGAGAGCACAGATACGCAGTATTTT. The genes are TRBV30 and TRBJ2-3, with D perhaps TRBD2 (7 bases). V was trimmed by 8 bases and J by 0 bases, leaving 12 bases between them. The CDR3 has 13 residues. Germline CDR1 and CDR2: GTSNPN and SVGIG (reference sequence).

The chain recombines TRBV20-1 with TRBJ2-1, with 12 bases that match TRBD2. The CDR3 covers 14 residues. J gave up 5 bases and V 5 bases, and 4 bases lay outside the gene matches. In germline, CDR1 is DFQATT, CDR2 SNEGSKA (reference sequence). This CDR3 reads CSAGLAGGDNEQFF. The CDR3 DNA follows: TGCAGTGCTGGTCTAGCGGGAGGGGACAATGAGCAGTTCTTC.

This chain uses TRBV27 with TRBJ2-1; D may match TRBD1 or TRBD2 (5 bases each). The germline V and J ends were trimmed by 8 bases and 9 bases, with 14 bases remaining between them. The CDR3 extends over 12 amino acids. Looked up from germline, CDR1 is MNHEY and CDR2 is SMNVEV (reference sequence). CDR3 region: CASLSGTGEQFF. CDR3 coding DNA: TGTGCCAGCCTCTCAGGGACGGGTGAGCAGTTCTTC.

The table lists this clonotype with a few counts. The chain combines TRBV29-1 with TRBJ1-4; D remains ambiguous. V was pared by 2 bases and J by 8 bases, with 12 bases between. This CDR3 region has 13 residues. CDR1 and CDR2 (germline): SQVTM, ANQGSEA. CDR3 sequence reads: CSVELQPTEKLFF. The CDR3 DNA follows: TGCAGCGTTGAATTACAGCCAACCGAAAAACTGTTTTTT.

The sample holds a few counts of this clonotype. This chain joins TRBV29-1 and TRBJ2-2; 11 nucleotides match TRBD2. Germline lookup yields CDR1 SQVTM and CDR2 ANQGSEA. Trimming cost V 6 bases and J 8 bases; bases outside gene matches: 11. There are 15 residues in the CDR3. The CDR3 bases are TGCAGCGTCCGACTTAGCGGGGGGGCGTCGGGGGAGCTGTTTTTT. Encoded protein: CSVRLSGGASGELFF.

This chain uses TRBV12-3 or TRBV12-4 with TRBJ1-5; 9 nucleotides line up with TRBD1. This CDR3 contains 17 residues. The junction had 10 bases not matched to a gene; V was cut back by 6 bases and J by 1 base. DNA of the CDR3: TGTGCCAGCAGCAGAAACAGGGGGCTCGGGAGCAATCAGCCCCAGCATTTT. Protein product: CASSRNRGLGSNQPQHF.

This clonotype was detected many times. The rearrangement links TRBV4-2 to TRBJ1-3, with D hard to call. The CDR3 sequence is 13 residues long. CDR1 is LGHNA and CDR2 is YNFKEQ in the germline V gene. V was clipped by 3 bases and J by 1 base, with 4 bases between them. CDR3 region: CASSQGSGNTIYF. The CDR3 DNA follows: TGTGCCAGCAGCCAGGGATCTGGAAACACCATATATTTT.